One and the same sample provided the 18 T cell receptor beta chains below, sequenced in a study of blood T cell repertoires in COVID-19. Clones were sequenced by immunoSEQ multiplex PCR, and TCRdb holds only the in-frame ones, with some missing. Here the sample spans about 310,000 clones, around 87% being singletons. The sample was peripheral blood. These receptors all come from a man aged 45-60 years with active or convalescent COVID-19.

V and J are TRBV5-1 and TRBJ2-5; 12 nucleotides match TRBD1. Germline CDR1 SGHRS, CDR2 YFSETQ. This CDR3 has 16 residues. V trimming: 4 bases; J trimming: 7 bases; junction bases outside the gene matches: 11. CDR3: CASSPSPGQGAGTQYF. In DNA, the CDR3 is TGCGCCAGCAGCCCCTCTCCGGGACAGGGGGCAGGGACCCAGTACTTC.

The genes are TRBV9 and TRBJ2-5; D is perhaps TRBD1 (6 bases). The CDR3 is 15 residues long. Trimming pared 0 bases from V and 0 bases from J, leaving 9 bases between. Germline CDR1 and CDR2: SGDLS and YYNGEE. CDR3 region: CASSVERGYQETQYF. The CDR3 nucleotides read TGTGCCAGCAGCGTAGAGAGGGGGTACCAAGAGACCCAGTACTTC.

The chain couples TRBV18 to TRBJ2-7; 8 nucleotides agree with TRBD2. The CDR3 has 15 residues. The germline gives CDR1 KGHSH, CDR2 LQKENI. The ends lost 3 bases at V and 1 base at J; junction bases unmatched: 5. The CDR3 DNA follows: TGTGCCAGCTCACCCTCCCGCGGGGGGTCCTACGAGCAGTACTTC. Translation gives CASSPSRGGSYEQYF.

The rearrangement links TRBV24-1 to TRBJ2-1, with 7 nucleotides matching TRBD2. Germline trimming cut 4 bases from V and 4 bases from J; bases unmatched to any gene: 9. The CDR3 contains 16 residues. Germline CDR1 is KGHDR and CDR2 is SFDVKD. The CDR3 reads CATSDNAGRLYNEQFF. The CDR3 DNA follows: TGTGCCACCAGTGACAATGCCGGGAGGTTATACAATGAGCAGTTCTTC.

The J gene is TRBJ2-2, the V gene TRBV5-8; D is unresolved. This CDR3 is built from 17 residues. Germline V gene lookup returns CDR1 SGHTS and CDR2 YDEGEE. V dropped 0 bases and J dropped 0 bases, with 12 bases sitting between them. DNA for the CDR3: TGTGCCAGCAGCTTGGAACGTCGCAGCGCGAACACCGGGGAGCTGTTTTTT. It codes for CASSLERRSANTGELFF. Using reference TRBV5-8 and TRBJ2-2 for the parts outside the CDR3, the full variable domain is EAGVTQSPTHLIKTRGQQATLRCSPISGHTSVYWYQQALGLGLQFLLWYDEGEERNRGNFPPRFSGRQFPNYSSELNVNALELEDSALYLCASSLERRSANTGELFFGEGSRLTVL.

The CDR3 DNA reads as TGTGCCTGGAAATCAGGGGGACTTGGAGCCCAGCATTTT. Amino acid sequence: CAWKSGGLGAQHF. The chain carries TRBV30 and TRBJ1-5, with 7 nucleotides matching TRBD1. Germline V gene data show CDR1 as GTSNPN and CDR2 as SVGIG (reference sequence). The CDR3 has 13 residues. The junction had 11 bases not matched to a gene; V was cut back by 4 bases and J by 11 bases.

The CDR3 sequence: CASSLRLLAGRSYEQYF. For the CDR3, the DNA is TGTGCCAGCAGCTTACGACTTTTAGCGGGGCGTTCCTACGAGCAGTACTTC. The chain is built from TRBV27 and TRBJ2-7; 8 bases fit TRBD2. Trimming cost V 6 bases and J 1 base; bases outside gene matches: 14. This CDR3 comprises 17 residues. CDR1 and CDR2 from the germline V gene are MNHEY and SMNVEV (reference sequence).

The V gene is TRBV29-1, the J gene TRBJ2-1; 8 bases fit TRBD1. The CDR3 has 14 residues. Trimming took 6 bases from V and 3 from J; bases not matched to a gene: 7. Germline loops: CDR1 SQVTM, CDR2 ANQGSEA. The CDR3 DNA follows: TGCAGCGTGAGGATGACAGGGGTCTACAATGAGCAGTTCTTC. Its translation is CSVRMTGVYNEQFF.

This chain joins TRBV2 and TRBJ2-7; D possibly corresponds to TRBD2 (5 bases). The V end lost 4 bases, the J end lost 1 base, and 14 bases lay between the germline ends. CDR1 and CDR2 (germline): SNHLY, FYNNEI. The CDR3 contains 15 residues. In nucleotides, the CDR3 is TGTGCCAGCAGTGCAACCCGGACGGGATCCTACGAGCAGTACTTC. Translation gives CASSATRTGSYEQYF.

A single count supports this clone. This chain joins TRBV3-1 (or the pseudogene TRBV3-2) and TRBJ2-5; 11 nucleotides line up with TRBD2. The V and J ends lost 0 bases and 5 bases, in that order; junction bases with no gene match: 5. CDR1 is LGHDT and CDR2 is YNNKEL in the germline V gene (reference sequence). The CDR3 covers 16 residues. In DNA form, the CDR3 reads TGTGCCAGCAGCCAAGACTTAGCGGGGGGGGCGGAGACCCAGTACTTC. Amino acid sequence: CASSQDLAGGAETQYF.

This sequence joins TRBV30 and TRBJ2-2; TRBD2 aligns across 8 bases. In germline, CDR1 is GTSNPN, CDR2 SVGIG (reference sequence). The CDR3 sequence is 17 residues long. V dropped 1 base and J dropped 0; count of bases not matched to a gene: 7. CDR3 in amino acids: CAWSASGGGTNTGELFF. The CDR3 nucleotides are TGTGCCTGGAGTGCCTCGGGAGGGGGGACGAACACCGGGGAGCTGTTTTTT. The whole variable domain, filled in from reference TRBV30 and TRBJ2-2, reads SQTIHQWPATLVQPVGSPLSLECTVEGTSNPNLYWYRQAAGRGLQLLFYSVGIGQISSEVPQNLSASRPQDRQFILSSKKLLLSDSGFYLCAWSASGGGTNTGELFFGEGSRLTVL.

This sequence joins TRBV11-2 and TRBJ2-1, with TRBD2 as a possible D gene (5 bases). Germline CDR1 and CDR2: SGHAT and FQNNGV. Trimming took 1 base from V and 2 from J, leaving 12 bases between them. This CDR3 has 16 amino acids. The CDR3 protein is CASSLAGGLTYNEQFF. The CDR3 DNA reads as TGTGCCAGCAGCTTAGCGGGCGGGCTTACCTACAATGAGCAGTTCTTC.

A note on this clone: This same CDR3 is encoded by further DNA sequences in the sample. The chain joins TRBV27 to TRBJ1-1; 7 nucleotides align to TRBD1. V shed 4 bases, J shed 1 base, and the junction held 3 bases outside the gene matches. Germline CDR1 MNHEY, CDR2 SMNVEV (reference sequence). CDR3 length: 14 residues. CDR3 coding DNA: TGTGCCAGCAGTTGGACAGGAGGGAACACTGAAGCTTTCTTT. Amino acids: CASSWTGGNTEAFF.

The genes are TRBV7-8 and TRBJ2-7, with TRBD2 matching over 9 bases. CDR1 and CDR2 from the germline V gene are SGHVS and FQNEAQ. The J segment lost 3 bases and the V segment lost 5 bases, leaving 17 bases of the junction unmatched. This CDR3 comprises 18 residues. In DNA form, the CDR3 reads TGTGCCAGCAGCCTAGGTGCGGGACTAGCACTGAATAACTACGAGCAGTACTTC. Its translation: CASSLGAGLALNNYEQYF.

This rearrangement joins TRBV30 to TRBJ2-1; 7 bases agree with TRBD1. In germline, CDR1 is GTSNPN, CDR2 SVGIG (reference sequence). J lost 8 bases, V lost 2 bases, and 18 bases had no gene match. The CDR3 is 17 residues long. The CDR3 loop reads CAWSTFVGRQGSDEQFF. The CDR3 DNA reads as TGTGCCTGGAGTACCTTCGTCGGAAGACAGGGAAGTGATGAGCAGTTCTTC.

The chain has TRBV19 and TRBJ2-3; 8 nucleotides line up with TRBD2. The CDR3 covers 14 residues. The V gene's germline CDR1 is LNHDA and CDR2 SQIVND (reference sequence). V shed 7 bases and J 2 bases; nucleotides not matched to a gene: 5. CDR3 protein: CASTGGSNTDTQYF. The CDR3 coding sequence is TGTGCCAGTACGGGGGGGTCTAACACAGATACGCAGTATTTT.

The J gene is TRBJ1-1, the V gene TRBV5-3, with D uncertain. TRBV5-3 is an ORF for which the function is uncertain. Trimming took off 0 bases at V and 0 bases at J, with 6 bases between the two ends. The CDR3 loop spans 14 amino acids. CDR3: CARSLDRLNTEAFF. The CDR3 DNA reads TGTGCCAGAAGCTTGGACAGACTGAACACTGAAGCTTTCTTT.

V is TRBV15 and J is TRBJ1-2, with 7 bases that match TRBD1. V gave up 2 bases and J gave up 6 bases; unmatched junction bases: 12. This CDR3 region has 16 residues. CDR1 and CDR2 from the germline V gene are LNHNV and YYDKDF (reference sequence). This CDR3 is CATSRSGTEGRDGYTF. CDR3 nucleotide sequence: TGTGCCACCAGCAGATCCGGGACAGAGGGTAGGGATGGCTACACCTTC.